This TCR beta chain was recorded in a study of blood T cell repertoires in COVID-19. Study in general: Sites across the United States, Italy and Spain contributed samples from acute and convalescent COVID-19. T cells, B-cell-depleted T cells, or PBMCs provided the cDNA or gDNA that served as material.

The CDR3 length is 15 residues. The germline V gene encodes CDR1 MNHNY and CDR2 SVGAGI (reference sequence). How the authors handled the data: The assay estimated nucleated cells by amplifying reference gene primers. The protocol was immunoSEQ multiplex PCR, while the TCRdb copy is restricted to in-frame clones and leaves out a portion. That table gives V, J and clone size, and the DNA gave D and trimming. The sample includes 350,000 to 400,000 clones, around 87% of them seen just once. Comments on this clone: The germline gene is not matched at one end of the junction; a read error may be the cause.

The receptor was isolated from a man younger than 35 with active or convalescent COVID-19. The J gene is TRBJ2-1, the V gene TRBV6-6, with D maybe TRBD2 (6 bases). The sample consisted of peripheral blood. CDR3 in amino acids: CATSYPPGSGGGEFF. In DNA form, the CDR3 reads TGTGCCACCAGTTACCCGCCGGGGTCTGGGGGAGGTGAGTTCTTC.